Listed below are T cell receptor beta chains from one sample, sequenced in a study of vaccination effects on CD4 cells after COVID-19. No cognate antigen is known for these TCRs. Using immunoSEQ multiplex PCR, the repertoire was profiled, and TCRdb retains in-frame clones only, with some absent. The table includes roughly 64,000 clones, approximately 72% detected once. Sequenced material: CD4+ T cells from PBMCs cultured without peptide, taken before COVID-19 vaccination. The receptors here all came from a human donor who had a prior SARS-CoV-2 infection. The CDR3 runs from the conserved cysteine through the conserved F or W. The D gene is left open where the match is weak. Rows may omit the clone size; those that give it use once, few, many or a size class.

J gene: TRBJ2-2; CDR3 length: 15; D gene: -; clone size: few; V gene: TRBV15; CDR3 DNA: TGTGCCACCAGCAGAGCGACAGCTAACACCGGGGAGCTGTTTTTT; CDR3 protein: CATSRATANTGELFF
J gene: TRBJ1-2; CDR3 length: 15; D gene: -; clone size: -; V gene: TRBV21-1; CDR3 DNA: TGTGCCAGCGGATCCGGGACGGGAGCTAACTATGGCTACACCTTC; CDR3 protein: CASGSGTGANYGYTF
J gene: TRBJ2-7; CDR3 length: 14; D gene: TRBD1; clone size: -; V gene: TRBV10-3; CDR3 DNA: TGTGCCATCAGTGACCGGGACAGGAGCTACGGGCAGTACTTC; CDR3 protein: CAISDRDRSYGQYF
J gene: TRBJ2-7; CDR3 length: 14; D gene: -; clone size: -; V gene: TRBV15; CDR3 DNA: TGTGCCACCAGCAGAGATCCACGGGGGCACGAGCAGTACTTC; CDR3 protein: CATSRDPRGHEQYF
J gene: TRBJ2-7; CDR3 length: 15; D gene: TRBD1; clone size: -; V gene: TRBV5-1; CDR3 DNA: TGCGCCAGCAGCCCCAGCCAAGGGGGCGCGTGGGAGCAGTACTTC; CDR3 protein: CASSPSQGGAWEQYF
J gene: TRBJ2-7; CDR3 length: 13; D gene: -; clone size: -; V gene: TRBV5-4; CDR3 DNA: TGTGCCAGCAGCTTGTATGAGGGCAGCGAGCAGTACTTC; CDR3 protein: CASSLYEGSEQYF
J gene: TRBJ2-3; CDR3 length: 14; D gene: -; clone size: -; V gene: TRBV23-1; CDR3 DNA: TGCGCCAGCAGTCAGGGGGCTAGCACAGATACGCAGTATTTT; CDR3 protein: CASSQGASTDTQYF
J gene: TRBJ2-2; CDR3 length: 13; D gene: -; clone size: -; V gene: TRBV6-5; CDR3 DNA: TGTGCCATCGAAGACAGAAACACCGGGGAGCTGTTTTTT; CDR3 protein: CAIEDRNTGELFF
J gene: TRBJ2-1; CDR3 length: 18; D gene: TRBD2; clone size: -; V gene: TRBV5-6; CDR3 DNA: TGTGCCAGCAGCTTGGCCTGGACTAGCGGGGGGGCGTACAATGAGCAGTTCTTC; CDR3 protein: CASSLAWTSGGAYNEQFF
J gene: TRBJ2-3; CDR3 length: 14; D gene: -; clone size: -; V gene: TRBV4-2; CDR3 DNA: TGTGCCAGCAGCCAAGCGCTAGACACAGATACGCAGTATTTT; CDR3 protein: CASSQALDTDTQYF
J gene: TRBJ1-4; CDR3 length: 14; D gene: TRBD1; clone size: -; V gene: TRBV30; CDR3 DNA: TGTGCCTGGAGTGAGGGGGCTCTGGGTGAAAAACTGTTTTTT; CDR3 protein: CAWSEGALGEKLFF
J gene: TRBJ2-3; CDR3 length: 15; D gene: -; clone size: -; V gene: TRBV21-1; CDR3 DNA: TGTGCCAGCAGCAAAGGGGAGATCGCCACAGATACGCAGTATTTT; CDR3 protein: CASSKGEIATDTQYF
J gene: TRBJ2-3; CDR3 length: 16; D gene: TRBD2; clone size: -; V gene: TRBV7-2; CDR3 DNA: TGTGCCAGCAGGTCGACTCGCGGGAGTGGGACAGATACGCAGTATTTT; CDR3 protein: CASRSTRGSGTDTQYF
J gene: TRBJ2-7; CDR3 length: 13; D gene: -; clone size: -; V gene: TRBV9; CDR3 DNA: TGTGCCAGCAGCGTAGGGGTTGACTACGAGCAGTACTTC; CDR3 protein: CASSVGVDYEQYF
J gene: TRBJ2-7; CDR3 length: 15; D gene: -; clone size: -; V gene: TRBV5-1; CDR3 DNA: TGCGCCAGCAGCCTTAAGGGGGAGTATAACTACGAGCAGTACTTC; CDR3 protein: CASSLKGEYNYEQYF
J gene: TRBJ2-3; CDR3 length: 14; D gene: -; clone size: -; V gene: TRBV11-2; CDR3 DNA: TGTGCCAGCAGCCTCCGACAGGTCACAGATACGCAGTATTTT; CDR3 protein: CASSLRQVTDTQYF
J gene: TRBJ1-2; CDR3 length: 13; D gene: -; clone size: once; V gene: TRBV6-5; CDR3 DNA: TGTGCCAGCAGTCCCCTGGTGGGTGTTGGCTACACCTTC; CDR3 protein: CASSPLVGVGYTF
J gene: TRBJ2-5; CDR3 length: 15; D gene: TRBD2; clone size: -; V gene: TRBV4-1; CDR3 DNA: TGCGCCAGCAGGAAAGGACTAGCGGGGGAGGAGACCCAGTACTTC; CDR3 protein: CASRKGLAGEETQYF
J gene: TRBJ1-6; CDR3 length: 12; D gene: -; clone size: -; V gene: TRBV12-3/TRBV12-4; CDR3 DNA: TGTGCCAGCAGTTTAAGCCGGTTATCCCTCCACTTT; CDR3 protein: CASSLSRLSLHF
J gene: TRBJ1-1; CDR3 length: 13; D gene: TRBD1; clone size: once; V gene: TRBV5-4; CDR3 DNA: TGTGCCAGCAGCTCCGGGACAGGGACTGAAGCTTTCTTT; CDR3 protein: CASSSGTGTEAFF
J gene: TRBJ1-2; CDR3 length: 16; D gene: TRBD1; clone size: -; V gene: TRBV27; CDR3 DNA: TGTGCCAGCAGTCTGCGTCCCGGGACAGGGAGGGATGGCTACACCTTC; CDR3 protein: CASSLRPGTGRDGYTF
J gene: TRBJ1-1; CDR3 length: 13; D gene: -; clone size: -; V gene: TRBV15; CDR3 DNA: TGTGCCACCAGCAGAGATCCTAACACTGAAGCTTTCTTT; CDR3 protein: CATSRDPNTEAFF
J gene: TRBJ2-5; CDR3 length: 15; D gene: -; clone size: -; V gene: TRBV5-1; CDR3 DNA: TGCGCCAGCAGCTCCTACGGGACCGAACAAGAGACCCAGTACTTC; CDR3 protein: CASSSYGTEQETQYF
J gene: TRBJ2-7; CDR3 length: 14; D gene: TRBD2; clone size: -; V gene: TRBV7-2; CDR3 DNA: TGTGCCAGCAGCGCCAGCGGGGCGAGCTACGAGCAGTACTTC; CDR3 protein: CASSASGASYEQYF
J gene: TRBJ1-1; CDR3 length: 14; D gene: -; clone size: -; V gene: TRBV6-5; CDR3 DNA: TGTGCCAGCAGTTCCCCGGGATTAGGGAAAAGAACTTTCTTT; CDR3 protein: CASSSPGLGKRTFF
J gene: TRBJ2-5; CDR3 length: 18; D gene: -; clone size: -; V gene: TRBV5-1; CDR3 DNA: TGCGCCAGCAGCTTGGCCGCCCTAGGGGACGGACGCCAAGAGACCCAGTACTTC; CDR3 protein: CASSLAALGDGRQETQYF
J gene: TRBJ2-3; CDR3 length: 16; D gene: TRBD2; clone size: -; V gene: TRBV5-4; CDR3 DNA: TGTGCCAGCAGCCTGGGACTAGCGGGGAGCACAGATACGCAGTATTTT; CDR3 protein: CASSLGLAGSTDTQYF
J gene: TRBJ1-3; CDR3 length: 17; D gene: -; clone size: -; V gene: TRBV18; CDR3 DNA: TGTGCCAGCTCACCACGCCGGGATCTGTTCGGCGGAAACACCATATATTTT; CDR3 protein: CASSPRRDLFGGNTIYF
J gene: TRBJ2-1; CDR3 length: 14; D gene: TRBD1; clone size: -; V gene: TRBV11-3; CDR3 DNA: TGTGCCAGCAGCTTGAGCAGGGGGCGCGATGAGCAGTTCTTC; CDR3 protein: CASSLSRGRDEQFF